This TCR beta chain was identified in a study of OX40 agonist ivuxolimab in advanced cancers. Study overall: With a range of roughly 20 to 90, age averaged approximately 64 years, and around 83% were male. Three patients showed partial responses: one hepatocellular carcinoma and two cutaneous melanoma cases. General observations from the study: Among the lowest peripheral clonal expansion occurred in 0.1-3.0 mg/kg partial responders.

A note on this clone: Its antigen is not identified.

This CDR3 has 15 residues. J was trimmed by 0 bases and V by 4 bases; bases with no gene match: 5. Germline CDR1 is LGHNA and CDR2 is YNFKEQ. The data were produced by immunoSEQ multiplex PCR, yet TCRdb's version contains in-frame clones alone and is incomplete. The repertoire includes around 26,000 clones, about four fifths of them detected once, and roughly 25% sits in the top ten. This clonotype originated in an adult with an advanced solid tumor such as melanoma, head and neck, liver or kidney cancer. J is TRBJ2-7 and V is TRBV4-2; TRBD1 matches at 8 bases. This sample comprised CD4+ or CD8+ T cells sorted from blood, obtained in a trial of the OX40 agonist ivuxolimab. Here the CDR3 DNA reads TGTGCCAGCAGCCGACGGACAGGGAGCTCCTACGAGCAGTACTTC. Encoded protein: CASSRRTGSSYEQYF.